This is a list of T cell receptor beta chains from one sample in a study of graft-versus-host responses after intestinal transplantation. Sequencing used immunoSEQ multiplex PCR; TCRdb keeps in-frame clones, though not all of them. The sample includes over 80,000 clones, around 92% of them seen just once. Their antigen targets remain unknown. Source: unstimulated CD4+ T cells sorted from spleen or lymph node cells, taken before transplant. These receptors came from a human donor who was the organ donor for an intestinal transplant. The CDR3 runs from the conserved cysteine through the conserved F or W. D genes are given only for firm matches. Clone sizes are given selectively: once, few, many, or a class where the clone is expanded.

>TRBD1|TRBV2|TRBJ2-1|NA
TGTGCCAGCAGTTCGACAGGGATCACCTACAATGAGCAGTTCTTC
CASSSTGITYNEQFF
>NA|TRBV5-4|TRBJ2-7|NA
TGTGCCAGCAGCTTGGGTCGGACAAAGAGCTCCTACGAGCAGTACTTC
CASSLGRTKSSYEQYF
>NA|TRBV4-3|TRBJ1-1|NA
TGCGCCAGCAGCCGATCCAGGGGCTCGAACACTGAAGCTTTCTTT
CASSRSRGSNTEAFF
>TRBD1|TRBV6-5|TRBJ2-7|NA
TGTGCCAGCAGACTCCCCGACAGGGAATACGAGCAGTACTTC
CASRLPDREYEQYF
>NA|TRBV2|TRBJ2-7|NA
TGTGCCAGCAGGGAGGTGGGGGGGCACCGCGAGCAGTACTTC
CASREVGGHREQYF
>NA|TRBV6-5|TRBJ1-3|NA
TGTGCCAGCAGTTCGGTTCGGCAGGGCTCTGGAAACACCATATATTTT
CASSSVRQGSGNTIYF
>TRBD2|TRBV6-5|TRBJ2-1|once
TGTGCCAGCAGTTATCTTCTAGCGGGGGGGAATGAGCAGTTCTTC
CASSYLLAGGNEQFF
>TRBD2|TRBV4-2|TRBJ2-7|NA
TGTGCCAGCAGCCAAGAACTAGCGGGGTTCTACGAGCAGTACTTC
CASSQELAGFYEQYF
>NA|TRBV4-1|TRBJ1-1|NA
TGCGCCAGCAGCCTCCGTGGTGGGGGGATAACTGAAGCTTTCTTT
CASSLRGGGITEAFF
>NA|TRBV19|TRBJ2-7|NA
TGTGCCAGCTCTGGACTCCCCTACGAGCAGTACTTC
CASSGLPYEQYF
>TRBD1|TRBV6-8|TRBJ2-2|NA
TGTGCCAGCTCTGGACAGGTCGGCGGGGAGCTGTTTTTT
CASSGQVGGELFF
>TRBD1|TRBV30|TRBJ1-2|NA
TGTGCCTGGAGTGCCCGACGGACAGGAGGTTATGGCTACACCTTC
CAWSARRTGGYGYTF
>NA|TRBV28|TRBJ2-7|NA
TGTGCCAGCAGTTTTCCCCTCTACGAGCAGTACTTC
CASSFPLYEQYF
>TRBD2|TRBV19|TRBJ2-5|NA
TGTGCCAGTAGTATAGCCCCCTGGACTAGAGAAGCAGAGACCCAGTACTTC
CASSIAPWTREAETQYF
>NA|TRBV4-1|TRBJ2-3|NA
TGCGCCAGCAGCCAAGTGGGGCAGCGCACAGATACGCAGTATTTT
CASSQVGQRTDTQYF
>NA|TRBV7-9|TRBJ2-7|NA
TGTGCCAGCGTGGCGGGGAGTCGGGAGCAGTACTTC
CASVAGSREQYF
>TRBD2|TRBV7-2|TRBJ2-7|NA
TGTGCCAGCAGCCCCGGGACTAGTCACGAGCAGTACTTC
CASSPGTSHEQYF
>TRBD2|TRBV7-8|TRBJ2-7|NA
TGTGCCAGCAGCCCCGGACTAGCGGGTTCAACCTACGAGCAGTACTTC
CASSPGLAGSTYEQYF
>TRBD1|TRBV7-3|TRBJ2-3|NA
TGTGCCAGCAGCCCCAGGGGGAGTACAGATACGCAGTATTTT
CASSPRGSTDTQYF
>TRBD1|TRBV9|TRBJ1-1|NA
TGTGCCAGCAGCGACTCGGCAGGGGGCGCGCGGGGCACTGAAGCTTTCTTT
CASSDSAGGARGTEAFF
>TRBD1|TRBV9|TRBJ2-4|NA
TGTGCCAGCTCCCGGGACAGGGAACAGTACTTC
CASSRDREQYF
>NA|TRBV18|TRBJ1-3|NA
TGTGCCAGCTCACCATCCGTAGGAAACACCATATATTTT
CASSPSVGNTIYF
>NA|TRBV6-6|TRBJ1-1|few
TGTGCCAGCAGGGCAGGGGTTCCCACTGAAGCTTTCTTT
CASRAGVPTEAFF
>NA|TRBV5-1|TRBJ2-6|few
TGCGCCAGCAGCTTGGTAGGGGTTTCTGGGGCCAACGTCCTGACTTTC
CASSLVGVSGANVLTF
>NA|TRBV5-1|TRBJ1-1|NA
TGCGCCAGCAGCTTGGGACAGACGGGCACTGAAGCTTTCTTT
CASSLGQTGTEAFF
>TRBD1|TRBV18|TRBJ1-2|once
TGTGCCAGCTCACCGTCTGGGACAGCTAACTATGGCTACACCTTC
CASSPSGTANYGYTF
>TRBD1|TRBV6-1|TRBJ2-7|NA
TGTGCCAGCAGTGTTCCCGGGACAGGCAACTACGAGCAGTACTTC
CASSVPGTGNYEQYF
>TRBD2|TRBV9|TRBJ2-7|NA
TGTGCCAGCAGCGTAGGGGCGGGGGGCCACGAGCAGTACTTC
CASSVGAGGHEQYF
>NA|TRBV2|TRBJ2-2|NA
TGTGCCAGCACCCCGAGGGGGGGGGCTAACACCGGGGAGCTGTTTTTT
CASTPRGGANTGELFF
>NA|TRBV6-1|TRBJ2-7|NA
TGTGCCAGCAGTGAAGCGCGCGACGAGCAGTACTTC
CASSEARDEQYF